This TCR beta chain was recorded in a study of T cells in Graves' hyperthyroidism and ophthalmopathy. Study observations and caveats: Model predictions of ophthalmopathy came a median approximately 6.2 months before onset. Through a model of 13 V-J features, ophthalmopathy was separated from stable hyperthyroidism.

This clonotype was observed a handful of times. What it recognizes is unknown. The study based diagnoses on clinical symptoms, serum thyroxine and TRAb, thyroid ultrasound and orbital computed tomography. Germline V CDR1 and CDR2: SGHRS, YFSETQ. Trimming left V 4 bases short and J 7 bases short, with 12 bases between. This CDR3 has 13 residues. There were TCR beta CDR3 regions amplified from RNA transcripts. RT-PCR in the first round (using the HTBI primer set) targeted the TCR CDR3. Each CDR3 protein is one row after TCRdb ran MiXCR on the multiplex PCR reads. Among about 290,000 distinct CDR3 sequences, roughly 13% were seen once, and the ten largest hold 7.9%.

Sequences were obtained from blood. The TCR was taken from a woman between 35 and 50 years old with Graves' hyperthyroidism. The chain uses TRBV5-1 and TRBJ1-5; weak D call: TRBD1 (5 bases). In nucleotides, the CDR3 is TGCGCCAGCAGCACCGGGGCGGGGCAGCCCCAGCATTTT. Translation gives CASSTGAGQPQHF.